This is a list of T cell receptor beta chains from one sample in a study of T cell responses to AZD1222 COVID-19 vaccine. TCRdb's copy holds only in-frame clones and misses some; the assay was immunoSEQ multiplex PCR. The sample contains 100,000 to 120,000 clones, about 95% of which appear only once. Source: peripheral blood, taken 28 days after the second AZD1222 dose. The source of these receptors is an adult who received the AZD1222 COVID-19 vaccine. Each CDR3 is given with its conserved first and last residue. The D gene is left open where the match is weak. Clone sizes are given selectively: once, few, many, or a class where the clone is expanded.

.	TRBJ1-4	TRBV6-5	TRBD1	TGTGCCAGCAGGCCGGGACAGGGAGGAGAAAAACTGTTTTTT	CASRPGQGGEKLFF
.	TRBJ2-2	TRBV29-1	.	TGCAGCGTTGAAAAACAGGCACGCACCGGGGAGCTGTTTTTT	CSVEKQARTGELFF
.	TRBJ2-3	TRBV3-1/TRBV3-2	.	TGTGCCAGCAGCCGGGAGGGCACAGATACGCAGTATTTT	CASSREGTDTQYF
.	TRBJ2-4	TRBV13	TRBD1	TGTGCCAGCAGCACGGGACAGCTAAACATTCAGTACTTC	CASSTGQLNIQYF
.	TRBJ1-1	TRBV15	.	TGTGCCACCAGCAGAGTGGAGGTAAATACTGAAGCTTTCTTT	CATSRVEVNTEAFF
.	TRBJ2-2	TRBV6-6	TRBD1	TGTGCCAGCAGCGACAGGGGGCCGGGCACCGGGGAGCTGTTTTTT	CASSDRGPGTGELFF
.	TRBJ1-5	TRBV6-5	TRBD1	TGTGCCAGCAACCCGACAGGGAGCAATCAGCCCCAGCATTTT	CASNPTGSNQPQHF
once	TRBJ2-1	TRBV19	.	TGTGCCAGTAGTACAATCACAGGGATCCACAATGAGCAGTTCTTC	CASSTITGIHNEQFF
.	TRBJ2-2	TRBV7-8	TRBD2	TGTGCCAGCAGCTTCTTCCTAGCGGGAGTAGGCGGGGAGCTGTTTTTT	CASSFFLAGVGGELFF
.	TRBJ2-3	TRBV4-1	.	TGCGCCAGCAGCCAACCGGACAGACTCCCGGGGGATACGCAGTATTTT	CASSQPDRLPGDTQYF
few	TRBJ2-7	TRBV25-1	.	TGTGCCAGCAGTGAAAGGACAGACCCGTACGAGCAGTACTTC	CASSERTDPYEQYF
.	TRBJ1-2	TRBV7-9	TRBD1	TGTGCCAGCAGCACCCGGACAGGGAGCTATGGCTACACCTTC	CASSTRTGSYGYTF
.	TRBJ1-1	TRBV6-5	TRBD1	TGTGCCAGCAGTAGAGACAGGGGGTACACTGAAGCTTTCTTT	CASSRDRGYTEAFF
.	TRBJ1-6	TRBV11-2	.	TGTGCCAGCAGCTCAAACGCCCTCACCCTCCACTTT	CASSSNALTLHF
once	TRBJ2-1	TRBV19	TRBD2	TGTGCCAGTAGTATGTGGTGGGAGGGTTCGAATGAGCAGTTCTTC	CASSMWWEGSNEQFF
.	TRBJ1-5	TRBV6-1	.	TGTGCCAGCAGTGAGCCGAACAATCAGCCCCAGCATTTT	CASSEPNNQPQHF
.	TRBJ1-4	TRBV18	.	TGTGCCAGCTCTATCTCGGCAGGGTGGACTAATGAAAAACTGTTTTTT	CASSISAGWTNEKLFF
.	TRBJ1-2	TRBV5-5	TRBD1	TGTGCCAGCAGCTTGGTTCCGGGACAGGGGGCGGTCGGTGGTGGCTACACCTTC	CASSLVPGQGAVGGGYTF
.	TRBJ1-5	TRBV10-2	TRBD1	TGCGCCAGCAGTGAGTCGAAGGTGGGGACAGGGACCGGCAATCAGCCCCAGCATTTT	CASSESKVGTGTGNQPQHF
once	TRBJ2-3	TRBV5-4	.	TGTGCCAGCAGCCGACGACTAGGAGAGGTCACAGATACGCAGTATTTT	CASSRRLGEVTDTQYF
.	TRBJ2-3	TRBV30	.	TGTGCCTGGAGCGTTGGTACTACAGATACGCAGTATTTT	CAWSVGTTDTQYF
once	TRBJ2-7	TRBV12-5	.	TGTGCTAGTGGTTTTTTCGACGAGCAGTACTTC	CASGFFDEQYF
.	TRBJ1-6	TRBV4-1	.	TGCGCCAGCAGCCAAGTGCAGAACAGACAAAATTCACCCCTCCACTTT	CASSQVQNRQNSPLHF
.	TRBJ1-2	TRBV6-5	TRBD1	TGTGCCAGCAGTTATGGGGACAGGCCTACTAATGGCTACACCTTC	CASSYGDRPTNGYTF
.	TRBJ2-7	TRBV20-1	TRBD2	TGCAGTGCTAGTCCTAGCGGGGGGGCGTACGAGCAGTACTTC	CSASPSGGAYEQYF
.	TRBJ2-7	TRBV6-5	.	TGTGCCAGCAGTCTCTCATACAGGCTTGGGGACGAGCAGTACTTC	CASSLSYRLGDEQYF
.	TRBJ2-7	TRBV18	.	TGTGCCAGCTCACCCACTAGGGACGAGCAGTACTTC	CASSPTRDEQYF
few	TRBJ2-7	TRBV15	TRBD1	TGTGCCACCAGCTGGGGACAGGAGACCTACGAGCAGTACTTC	CATSWGQETYEQYF
.	TRBJ1-1	TRBV18	TRBD1	TGTGCCAGCTCACCTACAGGGGGCCTGGACACTGAAGCTTTCTTT	CASSPTGGLDTEAFF
.	TRBJ2-1	TRBV6-5	TRBD2	TGTGCCAGCAGTTACTTAAGGACTAGCGGGAGCAATGAGCAGTTCTTC	CASSYLRTSGSNEQFF
.	TRBJ1-1	TRBV29-1	TRBD1	TGCAGCGTTAAAAACAGGGGTAGGACTGAAGCTTTCTTT	CSVKNRGRTEAFF
.	TRBJ2-1	TRBV7-8	.	TGTGCCAGCAGCTTAGCCGCCCGCCTCAATGAGCAGTTCTTC	CASSLAARLNEQFF
.	TRBJ2-5	TRBV5-6	TRBD2	TGTGCCAGCAGCTGGGGACTAGCGGCGCAAGAGACCCAGTACTTC	CASSWGLAAQETQYF
.	TRBJ2-4	TRBV18	TRBD2	TGTGCCAGCTCCCTCGGACTAGCGGGAACTAGCTGGTCCTTC	CASSLGLAGTSWSF
.	TRBJ1-3	TRBV19	.	TGTGCCAGTAGTGCCCTAAGGACCGTCTCTGGAAACACCATATATTTT	CASSALRTVSGNTIYF
.	TRBJ1-2	TRBV5-1	.	TGCGCCAGCAAATCGGGGACGGACTATGGCTACACCTTC	CASKSGTDYGYTF
.	TRBJ1-5	TRBV6-5	.	TGTGCCAGCAGTACAGGGCAGGGCTGGGATCAGCCCCAGCATTTT	CASSTGQGWDQPQHF
few	TRBJ1-2	TRBV3-1/TRBV3-2	.	TGTGCCAGCAGCCAAGAGAGAGACGGTCCCTATGGCTACACCTTC	CASSQERDGPYGYTF
.	TRBJ1-1	TRBV5-1	TRBD1	TGCGCCAGCATGCCGATACAGGGGACCACTGAAGCTTTCTTT	CASMPIQGTTEAFF
.	TRBJ1-6	TRBV14	.	TGTGCCAGCAGCCAAGTAACTCGTCGGGGTTCACCCCTCCACTTT	CASSQVTRRGSPLHF
.	TRBJ2-3	TRBV6-5	TRBD2	TGTGCCAGCAGCCCCGGACTAGCGGGACTCCCTACGCAGTATTTT	CASSPGLAGLPTQYF
once	TRBJ1-1	TRBV5-1	TRBD1	TGCGCCAGCAGCTTGGAGCGGGACAGTGAAATCTCCACTGAAGCTTTCTTT	CASSLERDSEISTEAFF
.	TRBJ1-1	TRBV5-1	.	TGCGCCAGCAGTTCGGGCGGCACTGAAGCTTTCTTT	CASSSGGTEAFF
.	TRBJ2-1	TRBV3-1/TRBV3-2	TRBD2	TGTGCCAGCAGCGAAGGAGGGGGTCTAGCGGGAGCTTATGAGCAGTTCTTC	CASSEGGGLAGAYEQFF
once	TRBJ2-1	TRBV10-3	.	TGTGCCATCGCCCCTAGGGTGAATGAGCAGTTCTTC	CAIAPRVNEQFF
.	TRBJ2-7	TRBV5-1	.	TGCGCCAGCAGCTTGACGACCTGGGGGAAATTGAACGAGCAGTACTTC	CASSLTTWGKLNEQYF
.	TRBJ1-2	TRBV5-4	.	TGTGCCAGCAGCTTGGAAACAGGGCCCTATGGCTACACCTTC	CASSLETGPYGYTF
once	TRBJ1-3	TRBV5-6	.	TGTGCCAGCACCCTACGGGGACCCAACTCTGGAAACACCATATATTTT	CASTLRGPNSGNTIYF
.	TRBJ1-6	TRBV7-9	TRBD1	TGTGCCAGCAGCTTATTACAGGGGGTAAATTCACCCCTCCACTTT	CASSLLQGVNSPLHF
.	TRBJ1-2	TRBV12-5	.	TGTGCTAGTGGTTTGTTTTGGCCACTCCCATATGGCTACACCTTC	CASGLFWPLPYGYTF
.	TRBJ1-1	TRBV19	.	TGTGCCAGTAGACAGGACTTGAACACTGAAGCTTTCTTT	CASRQDLNTEAFF
once	TRBJ2-3	TRBV6-5	.	TGTGCCAGCAGACGTACGGGGGCGGGCATGGCGCAGTATTTT	CASRRTGAGMAQYF
few	TRBJ1-5	TRBV6-5	.	TGTGCCAGCAGTAACGGATACAATCAGCCCCAGCATTTT	CASSNGYNQPQHF
.	TRBJ2-1	TRBV19	TRBD2	TGTGCCAGTAGTAGTGGGACTAGCGGGTACAATGAGCAGTTCTTC	CASSSGTSGYNEQFF